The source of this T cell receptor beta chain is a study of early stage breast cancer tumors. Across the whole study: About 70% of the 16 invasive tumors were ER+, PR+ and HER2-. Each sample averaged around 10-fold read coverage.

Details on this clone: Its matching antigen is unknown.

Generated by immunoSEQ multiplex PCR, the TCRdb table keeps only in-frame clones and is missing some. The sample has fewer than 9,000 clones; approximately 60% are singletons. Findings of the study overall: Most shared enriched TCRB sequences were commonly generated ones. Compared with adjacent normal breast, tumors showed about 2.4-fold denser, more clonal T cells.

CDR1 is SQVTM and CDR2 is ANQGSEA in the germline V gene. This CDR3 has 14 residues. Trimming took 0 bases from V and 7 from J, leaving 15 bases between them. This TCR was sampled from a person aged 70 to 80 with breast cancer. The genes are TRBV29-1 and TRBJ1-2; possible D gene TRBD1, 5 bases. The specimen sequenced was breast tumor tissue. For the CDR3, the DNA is TGCAGCGTTGAAGAGTATGCGGGGCGGTTTGGCTACACCTTC. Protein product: CSVEEYAGRFGYTF.